A selection of T cell receptor beta chains follows, all from one sample in a study of blood T cell repertoires in COVID-19. Assay: immunoSEQ multiplex PCR; the TCRdb copy retains only in-frame clones and omits some. The table has about 350,000 clones, more than 85% seen once; the top ten hold 2.5% to 3%. Input material: PBMCs or T cells enriched from blood (not recorded which). The receptors come from a woman aged 25 to 39 who had recovered from COVID-19. Both conserved end residues are part of each CDR3. The D gene is left open where the match is weak. Not all rows give a size; the values are once, few, many and, for expanded clones, a class.

V gene	J gene	D gene	clone size	CDR3 protein	CDR3 DNA
TRBV2	TRBJ2-7	TRBD2	NA	CASMRQRTSGPNF	TGTGCCAGCATGAGACAAAGGACTAGCGGTCCTAACTTC
TRBV3-1/TRBV3-2	TRBJ1-1	NA	NA	CASQFRGTEAFF	TGTGCCAGCCAGTTCAGGGGCACTGAAGCTTTCTTT
TRBV2	TRBJ1-5	NA	NA	CASSEAHRIGGQPQHF	TGTGCCAGCAGTGAAGCCCACAGGATCGGCGGTCAGCCCCAGCATTTT
TRBV4-1	TRBJ1-1	NA	few	CASSQIQGPNTEAFF	TGCGCCAGCAGCCAGATACAGGGACCGAACACTGAAGCTTTCTTT
TRBV27	TRBJ1-3	NA	NA	CASSLTGDSGNTIYF	TGTGCCAGCAGTCTTACAGGAGACTCTGGAAACACCATATATTTT
TRBV14	TRBJ1-5	NA	NA	CASSQWSNQPQHF	TGTGCCAGCAGCCAATGGAGTAATCAGCCCCAGCATTTT
TRBV19	TRBJ1-2	NA	NA	CASSIRGGVYGYTF	TGTGCCAGTAGTATCCGAGGCGGAGTCTATGGCTACACCTTC
TRBV5-1	TRBJ2-1	TRBD2	NA	CASSISGRKVEQFF	TGCGCCAGCTCTATTAGCGGGAGGAAGGTTGAGCAGTTCTTC
TRBV28	TRBJ1-4	NA	NA	CASSWGGREKLFF	TGTGCCAGCAGTTGGGGGGGCCGGGAAAAACTGTTTTTT
TRBV15	TRBJ1-1	NA	NA	CATSRGAVLTEAFF	TGTGCCACCAGCAGAGGCGCCGTTTTAACTGAAGCTTTCTTT
TRBV7-6	TRBJ2-1	TRBD2	NA	CASSSLAGGSNEQFF	TGTGCCAGCAGCTCCTTAGCGGGGGGGTCCAATGAGCAGTTCTTC
TRBV12-3/TRBV12-4	TRBJ1-2	TRBD1	NA	CASSSGQNYGYTF	TGTGCCAGCAGTTCGGGACAGAACTATGGCTACACCTTC
TRBV19	TRBJ2-1	TRBD1	NA	CASSSSSGTGAFF	TGTGCCAGTAGTTCAAGCTCCGGGACAGGGGCGTTCTTC
TRBV6-6	TRBJ2-1	TRBD2	NA	CASSYLAGGSNEQFF	TGTGCCAGCAGTTATTTAGCGGGAGGAAGCAATGAGCAGTTCTTC
TRBV19	TRBJ2-1	TRBD2	NA	CASSISGVGLLGAFF	TGTGCCAGTAGTATATCAGGCGTGGGACTACTAGGCGCGTTCTTC
TRBV5-4	TRBJ1-1	NA	NA	CASSLYFRDTEAFF	TGTGCCAGCAGCTTATATTTCAGGGACACTGAAGCTTTCTTT
TRBV3-1/TRBV3-2	TRBJ2-7	NA	NA	CASSQVLGSYEQYF	TGTGCCAGCAGCCAAGTACTCGGGTCCTACGAGCAGTACTTC
TRBV13	TRBJ1-2	TRBD1	NA	CASSPSYLDRGDYGYTF	TGTGCCAGCAGCCCCAGCTATTTGGACAGGGGAGACTATGGCTACACCTTC
TRBV25-1	TRBJ2-1	TRBD1	NA	CASSDVGTGYNEQFF	TGTGCCAGCAGTGATGTAGGGACAGGCTACAATGAGCAGTTCTTC
TRBV9	TRBJ2-1	TRBD2	NA	CASSVGSGSYEQFF	TGTGCCAGCAGCGTAGGTAGCGGGAGTTATGAGCAGTTCTTC
TRBV5-1	TRBJ1-1	TRBD1	NA	CASSTGTGEETEAFF	TGCGCCAGCAGCACGGGCACAGGGGAGGAGACTGAAGCTTTCTTT
TRBV19	TRBJ1-2	NA	NA	CASSIEVRVANYTF	TGTGCCAGTAGTATAGAGGTTCGGGTTGCAAACTACACCTTC
TRBV19	TRBJ2-2	TRBD2	NA	CASSFGLAGGAGELFF	TGTGCCAGTTCTTTTGGACTAGCGGGCGGTGCCGGGGAGCTGTTTTTT
TRBV4-1	TRBJ2-5	NA	once	CASSQGATETQYF	TGCGCCAGCAGCCAAGGAGCCACGGAGACCCAGTACTTC
TRBV9	TRBJ1-1	TRBD1	NA	CASSVSGQGDGTEAFF	TGTGCCAGCAGCGTAAGTGGACAGGGGGATGGCACTGAAGCTTTCTTT
TRBV11-3	TRBJ2-3	NA	NA	CASSFGATDTQYF	TGTGCCAGCAGCTTTGGGGCCACAGATACGCAGTATTTT
TRBV12-3/TRBV12-4	TRBJ1-1	NA	NA	CASSLQGNTEAFF	TGTGCCAGCAGTTTACAGGGGAACACTGAAGCTTTCTTT
TRBV3-1/TRBV3-2	TRBJ2-1	TRBD1	NA	CASSPGQGRNEQFF	TGTGCCAGCAGCCCTGGACAGGGCCGCAATGAGCAGTTCTTC
TRBV7-2	TRBJ2-2	TRBD2	NA	CASSLGQRGGLTGELFF	TGTGCCAGCAGCTTAGGGCAGCGGGGGGGCCTCACCGGGGAGCTGTTTTTT